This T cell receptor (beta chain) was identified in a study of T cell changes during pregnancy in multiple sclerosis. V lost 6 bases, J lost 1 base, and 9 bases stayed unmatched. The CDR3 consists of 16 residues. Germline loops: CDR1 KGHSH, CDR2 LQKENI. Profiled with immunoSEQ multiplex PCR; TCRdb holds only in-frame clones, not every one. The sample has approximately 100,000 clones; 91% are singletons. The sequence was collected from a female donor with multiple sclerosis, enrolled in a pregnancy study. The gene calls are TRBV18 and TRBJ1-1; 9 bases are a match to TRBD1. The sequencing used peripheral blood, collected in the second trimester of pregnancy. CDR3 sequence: CASSPVPGQGNTEAFF. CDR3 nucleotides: TGTGCCAGCTCCCCTGTGCCGGGACAGGGGAACACTGAAGCTTTCTTT.